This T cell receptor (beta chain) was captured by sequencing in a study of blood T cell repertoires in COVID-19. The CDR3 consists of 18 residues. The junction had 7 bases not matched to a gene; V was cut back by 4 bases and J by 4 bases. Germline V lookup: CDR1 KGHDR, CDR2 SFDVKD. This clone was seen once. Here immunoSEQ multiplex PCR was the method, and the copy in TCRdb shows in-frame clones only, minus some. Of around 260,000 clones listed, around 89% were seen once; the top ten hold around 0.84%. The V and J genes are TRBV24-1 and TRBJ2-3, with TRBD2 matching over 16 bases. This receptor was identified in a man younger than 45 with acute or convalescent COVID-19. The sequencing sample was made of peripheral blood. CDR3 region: CATSDWGLAGGPADTQYF. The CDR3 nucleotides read TGTGCCACCAGTGACTGGGGACTAGCGGGAGGGCCAGCAGATACGCAGTATTTT.